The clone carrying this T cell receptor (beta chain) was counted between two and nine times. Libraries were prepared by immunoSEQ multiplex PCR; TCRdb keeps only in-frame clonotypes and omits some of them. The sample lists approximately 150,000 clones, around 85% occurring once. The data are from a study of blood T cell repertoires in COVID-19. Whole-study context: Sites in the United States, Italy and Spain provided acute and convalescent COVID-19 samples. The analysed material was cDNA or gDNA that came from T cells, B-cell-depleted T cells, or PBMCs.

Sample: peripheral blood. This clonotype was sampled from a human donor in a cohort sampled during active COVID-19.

The CDR3 DNA is TGTGCCAGCAGCCGAGGGGGCACCAAGAGCTACGAGCAGTACTTC. Amino acid sequence: CASSRGGTKSYEQYF. The V and J genes are TRBV5-4 and TRBJ2-7; 7 nucleotides align to TRBD1. The CDR3 length is 15 residues. Germline values: CDR1 SGHNT, CDR2 YYREEE (reference sequence). J gave up 3 bases and V 4 bases, and 10 bases lay outside the gene matches.